Listed below are T cell receptor beta chains from one sample, sequenced in a study of vaccination effects on CD4 cells after COVID-19. Their antigens are not known. This table comes from immunoSEQ multiplex PCR, and its TCRdb copy is limited to in-frame clones, with some not included. The sample lists tens of thousands of clones, about 69% occurring once. The specimen comprised CD4+ T cells from PBMCs cultured with a peptide pool, sampled before COVID-19 vaccination. These receptors came from a human donor who had a prior SARS-CoV-2 infection. CDR3s include the opening cysteine and the closing phenylalanine or tryptophan. The D gene is left open where the match is weak. Expanded clones get a size class; other rows say once, few or many, or leave the size out.

J,length,D,size,V,DNA,CDR3
TRBJ2-5,15,NA,NA,TRBV5-1,TGCGCCAGCAGCTCCGGGCGAGCGGTCACGGAGACCCAGTACTTC,CASSSGRAVTETQYF
TRBJ1-4,16,NA,NA,TRBV5-4,TGTGCCAGCAGCTGGTCTCGAGGGGGGGCTAATGAAAAACTGTTTTTT,CASSWSRGGANEKLFF
TRBJ2-1,15,NA,once,TRBV2,TGTGCCAGCAGTGATGAAAGGACTCCCTCCGGGGAGCAGTTCTTC,CASSDERTPSGEQFF
TRBJ2-1,16,NA,NA,TRBV27,TGTGCCAGCATTGGGACTTGGCGGAGCTCCTACAATGAGCAGTTCTTC,CASIGTWRSSYNEQFF
TRBJ1-6,12,NA,medium-sized,TRBV10-3,TGTGCCATCAACAGGGTGGGTTCACCCCTCCACTTT,CAINRVGSPLHF
TRBJ1-1,15,NA,NA,TRBV6-5,TGTGCCAGCAGCAGAAGCAGGGGTTTGGGCACTGAAGCTTTCTTT,CASSRSRGLGTEAFF
TRBJ2-7,16,TRBD2,NA,TRBV6-1,TGTGCCAGCAGTGTGCCTAGCGGGAGTTTCCCCTACGAGCAGTACTTC,CASSVPSGSFPYEQYF
TRBJ1-2,16,NA,NA,TRBV6-6,TGTGCCAGCACCGACGAGGGGTTTGGGGGCAGGAGTGGCTACACCTTC,CASTDEGFGGRSGYTF
TRBJ2-6,17,TRBD1,NA,TRBV6-2/TRBV6-3,TGTGCCAGCAGTAACCAGGGGGCGATATCTGGGGCCAACGTCCTGACTTTC,CASSNQGAISGANVLTF
TRBJ2-3,16,TRBD2,few,TRBV5-4,TGTGCCAGCACCTCCGGACTAGCGGGAGGCACAGATACGCAGTATTTT,CASTSGLAGGTDTQYF
TRBJ2-1,15,NA,NA,TRBV6-5,TGTGCCAGCAGTTACGGGTGGGGCTCCTACAATGAGCAGTTCTTC,CASSYGWGSYNEQFF
TRBJ2-6,15,NA,NA,TRBV18,TGTGCCAGCTCACCAGCCTACTCTGGGGCCAACGTCCTGACTTTC,CASSPAYSGANVLTF
TRBJ2-5,14,TRBD2,NA,TRBV7-3,TGTGCCAGCAGCTTAGGGACTAGCGGGAAGACCCAGTACTTC,CASSLGTSGKTQYF
TRBJ2-1,15,TRBD2,few,TRBV5-1,TGCGCCAGCAGCTTGATGGCGGGAGCTCTTGGTGAGCAGTTCTTC,CASSLMAGALGEQFF
TRBJ1-4,15,TRBD1,NA,TRBV28,TGTGCCAGCAGTTTACCACAGGGGGAAGGGGAAAAACTGTTTTTT,CASSLPQGEGEKLFF
TRBJ1-2,13,TRBD1,NA,TRBV12-3/TRBV12-4,TGTGCCAGCAGTCCCTCAGGGGGTCGTGGCTACACCTTC,CASSPSGGRGYTF
TRBJ2-1,15,TRBD2,once,TRBV5-6,TGTGCCAGCAGCGGGCGGGGGGGGTCCTACAATGAGCAGTTCTTC,CASSGRGGSYNEQFF
TRBJ1-4,16,NA,few,TRBV3-1/TRBV3-2,TGTGCCAGCAGCCAATCAGACCGGGCCCCTAATGAAAAACTGTTTTTT,CASSQSDRAPNEKLFF
TRBJ2-5,14,TRBD2,few,TRBV7-7,TGTGCTAGCAGTAGGACTAGCGGGGAGGAGACCCAGTACTTC,CASSRTSGEETQYF
TRBJ2-2,16,TRBD2,few,TRBV9,TGTGCCAGCAGCCCGAAGCGGGAGGGCTGGAACGGGGAGCTGTTTTTT,CASSPKREGWNGELFF
TRBJ2-7,15,TRBD2,few,TRBV2,TGTGCCAGCAGTGAATTCCCCGGGGGGATCTACGAGCAGTACTTC,CASSEFPGGIYEQYF
TRBJ2-7,13,NA,few,TRBV15,TGTGCCACCAGAGTAGGGGTTTCAGGCGAGCAGTACTTC,CATRVGVSGEQYF
TRBJ2-7,15,NA,NA,TRBV7-2,TGTGCCAGCACTAAGGCTACTATCCGCCCCTACCAGCAGTACTTC,CASTKATIRPYQQYF
TRBJ2-1,14,TRBD2,NA,TRBV19,TGTGCCAGTAGTGTTCTAGCGGGGATGGAGGAGCAGTTCTTC,CASSVLAGMEEQFF
TRBJ2-2,14,NA,NA,TRBV30,TGTGCCTGGAGTGCGAGGGTCAGAACCGGGGAGCTGTTTTTT,CAWSARVRTGELFF
TRBJ2-1,17,TRBD2,NA,TRBV5-1,TGCGCCAGCAGCCCCGCCCCTAGCGGGAGGGCTAGGGGTGAGCAGTTCTTC,CASSPAPSGRARGEQFF
TRBJ2-5,16,TRBD2,NA,TRBV7-2,TGTGCCAGCAGCTCTTCCGGGACTAGCGTAAAGGAGACCCAGTACTTC,CASSSSGTSVKETQYF
TRBJ1-6,14,NA,NA,TRBV7-3,TGTGCCAGCCCCCTCAGGGGAGATAATTCACCCCTCCACTTT,CASPLRGDNSPLHF
TRBJ2-1,15,NA,NA,TRBV24-1,TGTGCCACCAGTGATAACACTCTAGCTGACAATGAGCAGTTCTTC,CATSDNTLADNEQFF
TRBJ2-7,16,NA,once,TRBV5-5,TGTGCCAGCAGCTTGGATCTCAGCCAGGCCCGCTACGAGCAGTACTTC,CASSLDLSQARYEQYF
TRBJ2-3,14,TRBD1,NA,TRBV7-9,TGTGCCAGCAGTCAAACAGGGGTACCGGATACGCAGTATTTT,CASSQTGVPDTQYF
TRBJ2-7,15,TRBD2,NA,TRBV7-9,TGTGCCAGCAGCGGCGGGGCGACTAGCGGGTACGAGCAGTACTTC,CASSGGATSGYEQYF
TRBJ1-2,13,NA,NA,TRBV7-2,TGTGCCAGCAGCTTAGCAGGGATCGGAGGCTACACCTTC,CASSLAGIGGYTF
TRBJ1-1,13,TRBD1,few,TRBV6-5,TGTGCCAGCAGATACGACAGGGGCACTGAAGCTTTCTTT,CASRYDRGTEAFF
TRBJ2-5,15,TRBD1,NA,TRBV5-1,TGCGCCAGCAGCTTGGAAGGGGGCCTCCAAGAGACCCAGTACTTC,CASSLEGGLQETQYF
TRBJ2-7,14,NA,NA,TRBV18,TGTGCCAGCTCACCAAACGGGGGGCCGGGGGAGCAGTACTTC,CASSPNGGPGEQYF
TRBJ2-5,11,NA,NA,TRBV7-2,TGTGCCAGCAGCCTCCAAGAGACCCAGTACTTC,CASSLQETQYF